The 25 T cell receptor beta chains given below trace back to one sample, sequenced in a study of cytomegalovirus exposure and HLA in healthy donors (dated by TCRdb to about 2017). Libraries were made using the immunoSEQ multiplex PCR assay. A mixture of 60 forward primers for TCR Vbeta segments and 13 reverse primers for TCR Jbeta segments was used in the multiplex PCR. Held by TCRdb, this immuneACCESS table contains in-frame sequences only and omits some clones. Under half of the omission traces to an unresolved V gene where checked; the cause of the rest is unknown. The sample profile shows around 91,000 clones; nearly 80% of them were found once. The ten largest account for around 4.3% of the sample. Sequencing was performed on PBMCs. The receptors come from a woman aged 40 to 49 in good health and CMV-seropositive.

This CDR3 is CASSVGQGGTEAFF. In DNA, the CDR3 is TGCGCCAGCAGCGTGGGACAGGGTGGAACTGAAGCTTTCTTT. V and J are TRBV5-1 and TRBJ1-1; 9 bases are shared with TRBD1. J was trimmed by 5 bases and V by 4 bases; bases with no gene match: 6. The germline V gene encodes CDR1 SGHRS and CDR2 YFSETQ. This CDR3 comprises 14 residues.

The chain recombines TRBV4-1 with TRBJ1-4; the match to TRBD1 covers 8 bases. V was clipped by 6 bases and J by 5 bases; unmatched bases: 5. This CDR3 is 14 amino acids long. Looked up from germline, CDR1 is MGHRA and CDR2 is YSYEKL. CDR3 in DNA: TGCGCCAGCAGTTACGGGACAGGCAATGAAAAACTGTTTTTT. It is translated as CASSYGTGNEKLFF.

V and J are TRBV11-2 and TRBJ2-5, with 12 nucleotides matching TRBD1. V trimming: 6 bases; J trimming: 11 bases; junction bases outside the gene matches: 13. The CDR3 totals 15 residues. CDR1 and CDR2 (germline): SGHAT, FQNNGV. CDR3 protein: CASRAPGQGARAQYF. Here the CDR3 DNA reads TGTGCCAGCAGAGCCCCGGGACAGGGGGCTCGGGCTCAGTACTTC.

The table lists this clone with a few counts. The gene calls are TRBV6-1 and TRBJ2-1; 7 bases fit TRBD2. The length of the CDR3 is 13 residues. Germline lookup yields CDR1 MNHNS and CDR2 SASEGT. The V segment lost 8 bases and the J segment 7 bases; nucleotides outside the gene matches: 8. CDR3: CASSSGTINEQFF. The CDR3 DNA reads TGTGCCAGCTCGTCGGGGACTATAAATGAGCAGTTCTTC.

This chain uses TRBV11-3 with TRBJ2-2, with 7 positions matching TRBD2. Germline V gene lookup returns CDR1 SGHNT and CDR2 YENEEA. After removal of 2 bases from V and 3 bases from J, the junction contained 6 bases not matched to a gene. The CDR3 contains 16 residues. CDR3 coding DNA: TGTGCCAGCAGCTTATTTCAGGGAGGGGACACCGGGGAGCTGTTTTTT. Translating gives CASSLFQGGDTGELFF.

The genes are TRBV21-1 and TRBJ2-7; the table calls TRBD2, which could not be checked here. TRBV21-1 is reported as a pseudogene. The CDR3 has 21 residues. This CDR3 is CASSKGGILAGGGGGCYEQYF. CDR3 DNA: TGTGCCAGCAGCAAAGGGGGGATTTTAGCGGGTGGAGGAGGAGGCTGCTACGAGCAGTACTTC.

V gene TRBV10-3 combines with J gene TRBJ2-3; 12 bases line up with TRBD2. The CDR3 length is 15 residues. The germline V gene encodes CDR1 ENHRY and CDR2 SYGVKD. V was clipped by 5 bases and J by 3 bases; unmatched bases: 3. The CDR3 DNA is TGTGCCATCAGTTTGGGACTAGCGGGTACAGATACGCAGTATTTT. It yields the protein CAISLGLAGTDTQYF.

V gene TRBV18 combines with J gene TRBJ2-1; TRBD2 matches at 7 bases. The CDR3 is 13 amino acids. CDR1 is KGHSH, CDR2 LQKENI, per germline. Trimming took 5 bases from V and 7 from J; bases not matched to a gene: 5. The CDR3 is CASSKSGMNEQFF. CDR3 nucleotides: TGTGCCAGCTCAAAGAGCGGGATGAATGAGCAGTTCTTC.

V usage is TRBV4-3 and J usage is TRBJ2-1; D gene ambiguous. Trimming left V 0 bases short and J 3 bases short, with 9 bases between. The CDR3 sequence is 15 residues long. The germline V gene encodes CDR1 LGHNA and CDR2 YSLEER. The CDR3 protein is CASSQDYSGYNEQFF. CDR3 nucleotide sequence: TGCGCCAGCAGCCAAGACTATTCTGGCTACAATGAGCAGTTCTTC.

The chain uses TRBV5-4 and TRBJ1-1, with unresolved D. Germline loops: CDR1 SGHNT, CDR2 YYREEE (reference sequence). Trimming left V 0 bases short and J 11 bases short, with 14 bases between. The CDR3 has 13 residues. CDR3 in DNA: TGTGCCAGCAGCTTGGCGGGCGGGGAGCGGGCTTTCTTT. Translating it yields CASSLAGGERAFF.

This clone occurred many times. J is TRBJ1-3 and V is TRBV28; D possibly corresponds to TRBD1 (5 bases). Trimming took off 10 bases at V and 2 bases at J, with 9 bases between the two ends. CDR1 is MDHEN and CDR2 is SYDVKM in the germline V gene. The CDR3 length is 12 residues. CDR3 nucleotides: TGTGCCATCTCAGGGACTGGAAACACCATATATTTT. Residues: CAISGTGNTIYF.

CDR3 loop: CASSYSQGGLETQYF. Written as DNA, the CDR3 is TGTGCCAGCAGTTACTCACAGGGGGGGTTGGAGACCCAGTACTTC. The chain links TRBV6-5 to TRBJ2-5, with a weak D call TRBD1 (8 bases). Per germline, CDR1 MNHEY and CDR2 SVGAGI. The CDR3 length is 15 residues. With 0 bases removed from V and 5 bases from J, the gap between germline ends came to 13 bases.

The rearrangement uses TRBV6-6 and TRBJ2-7; 8 bases fit TRBD1. The V gene's germline CDR1 is MNHNY and CDR2 SVGAGI (reference sequence). The trim removed 1 base at V and 5 bases at J, leaving 7 bases unmatched. The CDR3 has 15 residues. This CDR3 reads CASSYYGQGANEQYF. CDR3 DNA: TGTGCCAGCAGTTACTACGGACAGGGTGCCAACGAGCAGTACTTC.

The genes are TRBV6-6 and TRBJ2-7; 13 bases align to TRBD2. J gave up 2 bases and V 6 bases, and 4 bases lay outside the gene matches. The CDR3 contains 15 residues. CDR1 is MNHNY, CDR2 SVGAGI, per germline (reference sequence). This CDR3 reads CASSPGTSGTYEQYF. CDR3 bases: TGTGCCAGCAGCCCCGGGACTAGCGGGACCTACGAGCAGTACTTC.

V and J are TRBV19 and TRBJ2-3; 11 bases match TRBD2. CDR3 length: 15 amino acids. V lost 5 bases and J lost 5; bases outside the gene matches: 6. Germline CDR1 reads LNHDA; CDR2 reads SQIVND (reference sequence). CDR3 amino acids: CASSGLAGGKDTQYF. The CDR3 nucleotides read TGTGCCAGTAGTGGTTTAGCGGGAGGGAAAGATACGCAGTATTTT.

The chain joins TRBV4-3 to TRBJ2-3, with D perhaps TRBD1 (6 bases). The CDR3 has 16 amino acids. Trimming took off 1 base at V and 0 bases at J, with 11 bases between the two ends. Per the germline V gene, CDR1 is LGHNA and CDR2 is YSLEER. The CDR3 DNA follows: TGCGCCAGCAGCCAAGGTCCGGGACAAAGCACAGATACGCAGTATTTT. It specifies CASSQGPGQSTDTQYF.

This sequence joins TRBV29-1 and TRBJ1-1; D gene uncertain. Germline V CDR1 and CDR2: SQVTM, ANQGSEA. CDR3 length: 12 residues. Trimming took 3 bases from V and 1 from J, leaving 6 bases between them. The CDR3 loop is CSVDNGNTEAFF. CDR3 in DNA: TGCAGCGTTGACAACGGGAACACTGAAGCTTTCTTT.

The V and J genes are TRBV29-1 and TRBJ2-5; 8 bases agree with TRBD1. This CDR3 spans 14 amino acids. Germline V gives CDR1 SQVTM, CDR2 ANQGSEA. V trimming: 3 bases; J trimming: 4 bases; junction bases outside the gene matches: 7. Written as DNA, the CDR3 is TGCAGCGTTGACCCCAGACAGGGGACAGAGACCCAGTACTTC. Protein sequence: CSVDPRQGTETQYF.

This clone occurred once. The chain has TRBV7-3 and TRBJ2-2, with D possibly being TRBD2 (6 bases). The CDR3 sequence is 16 residues long. Trimming took off 4 bases at V and 6 bases at J, with 18 bases between the two ends. Germline CDR1 and CDR2: SGHTA and FQGTGA. The CDR3 DNA sequence: TGTGCCAGCAGCTCCAGAGGGACTTACGGTCCCGGGGAGCTGTTTTTT. It yields the protein CASSSRGTYGPGELFF.

The gene calls are TRBV19 and TRBJ1-1; 8 bases align to TRBD1. V lost 1 base, J lost 4 bases, and 5 bases stayed unmatched. The CDR3 is 15 amino acids. The germline V gene has CDR1 LNHDA and CDR2 SQIVND (reference sequence). Written as DNA, the CDR3 is TGTGCCAGTAGTATAGTAGGACAGGGATTCACTGAAGCTTTCTTT. It yields the protein CASSIVGQGFTEAFF.

V and J are TRBV7-2 and TRBJ2-2, with 9 bases lining up with TRBD2. CDR1 is SGHTA, CDR2 FQGNSA, per germline. J lost 4 bases, V lost 5 bases, and 8 bases had no gene match. The CDR3 spans 16 residues. CDR3 amino acids: CASSPRGSGSTGELFF. In nucleotides, the CDR3 is TGTGCCAGCAGCCCCCGTGGTAGCGGGAGCACCGGGGAGCTGTTTTTT.

The J gene is TRBJ2-1, the V gene TRBV9; maybe TRBD2 (6 bases). Germline V gene lookup returns CDR1 SGDLS and CDR2 YYNGEE. The CDR3 has 14 residues. Between the trimmed V and J ends, which lost 0 bases and 8 bases, there was a span of 12 bases. Here the CDR3 reads CASSVATSTHEQFF. In DNA, the CDR3 is TGTGCCAGCAGCGTAGCGACTAGTACCCATGAGCAGTTCTTC.

This rearrangement joins TRBV10-2 to TRBJ2-7; 7 positions agree with TRBD1. After removal of 3 bases from V and 1 base from J, the junction contained 3 bases not matched to a gene. CDR1 and CDR2 from the germline V gene are WSHSY and SAAADI. The length of the CDR3 is 14 residues. The CDR3 protein is CASSEMTGSYEQYF. CDR3 bases: TGCGCCAGCAGTGAAATGACAGGGTCCTACGAGCAGTACTTC.

The gene calls are TRBV7-2 and TRBJ2-7, with D tentatively TRBD2 (6 bases). Germline CDR1 is SGHTA and CDR2 is FQGNSA. The CDR3 contains 16 residues. V was pared by 0 bases and J by 3 bases, with 15 bases between. In DNA form, the CDR3 reads TGTGCCAGCAGCTTAGCGCTTAGCGGCATTTACTACGAGCAGTACTTC. It is translated as CASSLALSGIYYEQYF.

The chain joins TRBV7-9 to TRBJ2-1; 8 bases are shared with TRBD1. This CDR3 region has 16 residues. The J segment lost 8 bases and the V segment lost 2 bases, leaving 11 bases of the junction unmatched. Germline V CDR1 and CDR2: SEHNR, FQNEAQ (reference sequence). CDR3 nucleotides: TGTGCCAGCAGCTTAAGGAGGACAGGGAAAGTTCATGAGCAGTTCTTC. It translates to CASSLRRTGKVHEQFF. The full variable domain, rest sourced from reference TRBV7-9 and TRBJ2-1, is DTGVSQNPRHKITKRGQNVTFRCDPISEHNRLYWYRQTLGQGPEFLTYFQNEAQLEKSRLLSDRFSAERPKGSFSTLEIQRTEQGDSAMYLCASSLRRTGKVHEQFFGPGTRLTVL.